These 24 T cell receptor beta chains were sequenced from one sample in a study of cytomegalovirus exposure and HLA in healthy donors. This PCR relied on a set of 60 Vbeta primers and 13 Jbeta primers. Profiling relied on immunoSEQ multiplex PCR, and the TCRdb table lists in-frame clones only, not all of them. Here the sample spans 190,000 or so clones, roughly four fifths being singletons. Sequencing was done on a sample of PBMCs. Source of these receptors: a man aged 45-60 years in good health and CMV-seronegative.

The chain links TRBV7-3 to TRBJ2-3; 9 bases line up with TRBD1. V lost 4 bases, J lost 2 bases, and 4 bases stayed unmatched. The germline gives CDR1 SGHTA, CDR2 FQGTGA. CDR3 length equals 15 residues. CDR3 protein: CASSSGQGITDTQYF. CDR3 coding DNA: TGTGCCAGCAGCTCCGGACAGGGGATCACAGATACGCAGTATTTT.

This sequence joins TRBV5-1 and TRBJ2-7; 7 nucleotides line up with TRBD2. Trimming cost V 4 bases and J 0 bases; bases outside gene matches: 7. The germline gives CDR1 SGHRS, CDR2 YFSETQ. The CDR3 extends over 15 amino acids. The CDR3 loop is CASSLQRDHSYEQYF. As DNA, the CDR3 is TGCGCCAGCAGCCTTCAGCGGGATCACTCCTACGAGCAGTACTTC.

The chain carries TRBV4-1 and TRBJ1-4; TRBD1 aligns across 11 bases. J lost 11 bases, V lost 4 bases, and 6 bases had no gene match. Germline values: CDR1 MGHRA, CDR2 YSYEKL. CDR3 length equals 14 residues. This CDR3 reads CASSPGTGGGKLFF. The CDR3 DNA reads TGCGCCAGCAGCCCCGGGACAGGGGGTGGGAAACTGTTTTTT.

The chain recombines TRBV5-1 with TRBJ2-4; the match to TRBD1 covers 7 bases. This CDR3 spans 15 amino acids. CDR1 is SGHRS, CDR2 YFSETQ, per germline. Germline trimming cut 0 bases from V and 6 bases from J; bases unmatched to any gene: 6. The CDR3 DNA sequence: TGCGCCAGCAGCTTGGAACGGGACAGCCTAAACATTCAGTACTTC. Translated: CASSLERDSLNIQYF. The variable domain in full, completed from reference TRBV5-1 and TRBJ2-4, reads KAGVTQTPRYLIKTRGQQVTLSCSPISGHRSVSWYQQTPGQGLQFLFEYFSETQRNKGNFPGRFSGRQFSNSRSEMNVSTLELGDSALYLCASSLERDSLNIQYFGAGTRLSVL.

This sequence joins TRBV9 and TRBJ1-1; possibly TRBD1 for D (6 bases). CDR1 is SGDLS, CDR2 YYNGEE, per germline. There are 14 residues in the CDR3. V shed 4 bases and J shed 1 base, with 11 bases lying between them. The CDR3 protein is CASSPRTENTEAFF. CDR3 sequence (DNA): TGTGCCAGCAGCCCCAGGACAGAGAACACTGAAGCTTTCTTT.

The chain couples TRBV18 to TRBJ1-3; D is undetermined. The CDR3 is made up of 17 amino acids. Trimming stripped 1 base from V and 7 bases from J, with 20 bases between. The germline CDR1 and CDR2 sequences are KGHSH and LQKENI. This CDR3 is CASSPLPSTAVGNTIYF. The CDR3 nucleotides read TGTGCCAGCTCACCACTCCCCTCGACTGCAGTGGGTAACACCATATATTTT.

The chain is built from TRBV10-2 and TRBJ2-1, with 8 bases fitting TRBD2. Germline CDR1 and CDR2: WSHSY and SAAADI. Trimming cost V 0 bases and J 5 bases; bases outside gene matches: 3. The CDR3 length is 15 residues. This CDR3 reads CASSESWREDNEQFF. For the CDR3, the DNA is TGCGCCAGCAGTGAGTCCTGGCGGGAGGACAATGAGCAGTTCTTC.

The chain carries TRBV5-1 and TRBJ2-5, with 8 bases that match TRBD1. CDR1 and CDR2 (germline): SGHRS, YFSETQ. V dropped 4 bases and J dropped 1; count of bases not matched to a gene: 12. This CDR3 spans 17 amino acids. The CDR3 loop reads CASSPRGGQGFQETQYF. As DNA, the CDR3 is TGCGCCAGCAGCCCTAGGGGAGGACAGGGCTTCCAAGAGACCCAGTACTTC.

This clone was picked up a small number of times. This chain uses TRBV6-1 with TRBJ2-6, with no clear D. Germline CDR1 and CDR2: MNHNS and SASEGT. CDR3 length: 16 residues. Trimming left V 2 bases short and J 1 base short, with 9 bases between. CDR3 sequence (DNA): TGTGCCAGCAGTGAAATTTTCAGGTCTGGGGCCAACGTCCTGACTTTC. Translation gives CASSEIFRSGANVLTF.

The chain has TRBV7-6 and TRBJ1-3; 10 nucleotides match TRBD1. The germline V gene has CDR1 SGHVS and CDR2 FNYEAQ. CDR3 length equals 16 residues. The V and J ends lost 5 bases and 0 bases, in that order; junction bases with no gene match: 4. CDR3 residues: CASSQGQGSSGNTIYF. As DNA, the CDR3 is TGTGCCAGCAGCCAGGGACAGGGGAGCTCTGGAAACACCATATATTTT.

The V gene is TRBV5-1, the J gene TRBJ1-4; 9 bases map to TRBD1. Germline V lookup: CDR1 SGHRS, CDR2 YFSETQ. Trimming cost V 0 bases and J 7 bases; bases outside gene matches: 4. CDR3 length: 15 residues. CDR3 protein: CASSLGDRAGEKLFF. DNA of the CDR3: TGCGCCAGCAGCTTGGGGGACAGGGCTGGTGAAAAACTGTTTTTT.

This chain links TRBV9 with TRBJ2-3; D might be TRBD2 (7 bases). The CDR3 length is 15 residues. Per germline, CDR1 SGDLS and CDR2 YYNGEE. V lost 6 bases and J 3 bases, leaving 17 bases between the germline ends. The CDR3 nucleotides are TGTGCCAGCAATAACGTACAGGGAGGGACAGATACGCAGTATTTT. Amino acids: CASNNVQGGTDTQYF. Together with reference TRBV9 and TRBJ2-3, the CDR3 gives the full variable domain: DSGVTQTPKHLITATGQRVTLRCSPRSGDLSVYWYQQSLDQGLQFLIQYYNGEERAKGNILERFSAQQFPDLHSELNLSSLELGDSALYFCASNNVQGGTDTQYFGPGTRLTVL.

The CDR3 spells CASSPPGQGNHEQYF. CDR3 nucleotide sequence: TGTGCCAGCTCACCCCCGGGACAGGGAAACCACGAGCAGTACTTC. The chain recombines TRBV18 with TRBJ2-7; 9 bases are shared with TRBD1. The CDR3 runs 15 residues. Germline V gives CDR1 KGHSH, CDR2 LQKENI. V was pared by 3 bases and J by 5 bases, with 8 bases of the junction left unmatched.

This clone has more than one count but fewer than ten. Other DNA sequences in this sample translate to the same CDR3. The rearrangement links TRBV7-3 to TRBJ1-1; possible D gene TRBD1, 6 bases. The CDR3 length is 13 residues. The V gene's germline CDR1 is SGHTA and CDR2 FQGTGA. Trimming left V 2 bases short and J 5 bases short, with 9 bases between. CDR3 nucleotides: TGTGCCAGCAGCTTACTAGGGGGAACTGAAGCTTTCTTT. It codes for CASSLLGGTEAFF.

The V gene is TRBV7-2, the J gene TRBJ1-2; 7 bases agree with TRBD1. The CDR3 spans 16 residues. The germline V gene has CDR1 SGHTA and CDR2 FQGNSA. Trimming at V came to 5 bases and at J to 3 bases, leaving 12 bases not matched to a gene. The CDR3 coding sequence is TGTGCCAGCAGCAACACCTACAGGGGTACTGACTATGGCTACACCTTC. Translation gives CASSNTYRGTDYGYTF.

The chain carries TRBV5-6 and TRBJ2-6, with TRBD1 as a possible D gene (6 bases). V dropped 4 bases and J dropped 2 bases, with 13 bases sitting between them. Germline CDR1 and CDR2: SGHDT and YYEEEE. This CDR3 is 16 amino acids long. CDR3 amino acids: CASSTVGTPGANVLTF. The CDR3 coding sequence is TGTGCCAGCAGCACCGTCGGGACACCTGGGGCCAACGTCCTGACTTTC.

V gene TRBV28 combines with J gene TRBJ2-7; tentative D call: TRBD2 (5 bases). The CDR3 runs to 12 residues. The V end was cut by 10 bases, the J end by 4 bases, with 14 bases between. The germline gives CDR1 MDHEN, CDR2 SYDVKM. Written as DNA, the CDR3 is TGTGCCAATAGCAGCGAGGGATACGAGCAGTACTTC. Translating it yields CANSSEGYEQYF.

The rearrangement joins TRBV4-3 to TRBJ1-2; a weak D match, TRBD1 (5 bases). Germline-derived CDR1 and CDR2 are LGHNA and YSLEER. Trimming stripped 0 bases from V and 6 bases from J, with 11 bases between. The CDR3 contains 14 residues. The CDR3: CASSQEGDRNGYTF. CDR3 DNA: TGCGCCAGCAGCCAAGAAGGGGATCGTAATGGCTACACCTTC.

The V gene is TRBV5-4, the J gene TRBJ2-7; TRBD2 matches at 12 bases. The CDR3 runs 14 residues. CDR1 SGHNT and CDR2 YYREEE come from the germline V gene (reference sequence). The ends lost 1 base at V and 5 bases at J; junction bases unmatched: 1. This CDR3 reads CASSLRLAGDEQYF. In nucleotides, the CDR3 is TGTGCCAGCAGCTTGCGACTAGCGGGAGACGAGCAGTACTTC.

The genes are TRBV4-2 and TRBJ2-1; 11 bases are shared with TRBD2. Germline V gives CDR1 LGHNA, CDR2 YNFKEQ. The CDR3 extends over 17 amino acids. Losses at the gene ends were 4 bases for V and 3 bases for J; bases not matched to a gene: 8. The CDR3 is CASSPFPGLADYNEQFF. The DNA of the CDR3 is TGTGCCAGCAGCCCGTTTCCGGGACTAGCGGACTACAATGAGCAGTTCTTC.

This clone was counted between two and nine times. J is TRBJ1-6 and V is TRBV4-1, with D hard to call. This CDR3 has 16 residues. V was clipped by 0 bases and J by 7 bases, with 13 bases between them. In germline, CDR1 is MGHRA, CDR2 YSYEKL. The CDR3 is CASSQDPGVGNSPLHF. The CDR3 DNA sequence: TGCGCCAGCAGCCAAGATCCCGGGGTGGGGAATTCACCCCTCCACTTT.

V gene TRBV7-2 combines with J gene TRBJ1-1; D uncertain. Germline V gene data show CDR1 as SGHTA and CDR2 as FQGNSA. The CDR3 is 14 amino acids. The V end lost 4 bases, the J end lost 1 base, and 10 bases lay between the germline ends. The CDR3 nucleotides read TGTGCCAGCAGCTCCCGGGTCCCGAACACTGAAGCTTTCTTT. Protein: CASSSRVPNTEAFF. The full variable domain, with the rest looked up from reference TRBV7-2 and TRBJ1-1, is GAGVSQSPSNKVTEKGKDVELRCDPISGHTALYWYRQSLGQGLEFLIYFQGNSAPDKSGLPSDRFSAERTGGSVSTLTIQRTQQEDSAVYLCASSSRVPNTEAFFGQGTRLTVV.

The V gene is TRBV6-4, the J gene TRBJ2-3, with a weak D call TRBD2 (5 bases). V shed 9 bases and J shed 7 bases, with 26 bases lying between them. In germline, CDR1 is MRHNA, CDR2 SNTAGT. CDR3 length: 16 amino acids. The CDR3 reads CASRVTAGTPGNTQYF. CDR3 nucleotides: TGTGCCAGTCGAGTTACGGCAGGTACTCCCGGGAATACGCAGTATTTT.

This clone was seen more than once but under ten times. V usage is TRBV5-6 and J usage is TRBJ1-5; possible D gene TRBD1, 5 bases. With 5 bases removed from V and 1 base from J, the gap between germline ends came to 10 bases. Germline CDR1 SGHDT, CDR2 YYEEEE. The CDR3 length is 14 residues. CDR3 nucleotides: TGTGCCAGCAGTCCGGGACTGAGCAATCAGCCCCAGCATTTT. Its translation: CASSPGLSNQPQHF.